The T cell receptor beta chain under discussion was sequenced for a study of shared clonotypes between healthy human individuals. TCRdb's copy holds only in-frame clones and misses some; the assay was immunoSEQ multiplex PCR. The data contain more than 1,200,000 clones, just under 99% of them seen just once; the ten biggest clones take up roughly 0.35%. The CDR3 covers 17 residues. Germline CDR1 LNHDA, CDR2 SQIVND (reference sequence). V was pared by 3 bases and J by 4 bases, with 20 bases between. The origin of this receptor is a young man in good health. Sequenced material: naive CD4+ T cells sorted from blood. Subset described: CD45RA+ positively selected. This chain links TRBV19 with TRBJ2-3, with D perhaps being TRBD1 or TRBD2 (6 bases each). The CDR3 coding sequence is TGTGCCAGTAGTATCGGAGGAGGGACACTAGTTGCAGATACGCAGTATTTT. It encodes CASSIGGGTLVADTQYF.